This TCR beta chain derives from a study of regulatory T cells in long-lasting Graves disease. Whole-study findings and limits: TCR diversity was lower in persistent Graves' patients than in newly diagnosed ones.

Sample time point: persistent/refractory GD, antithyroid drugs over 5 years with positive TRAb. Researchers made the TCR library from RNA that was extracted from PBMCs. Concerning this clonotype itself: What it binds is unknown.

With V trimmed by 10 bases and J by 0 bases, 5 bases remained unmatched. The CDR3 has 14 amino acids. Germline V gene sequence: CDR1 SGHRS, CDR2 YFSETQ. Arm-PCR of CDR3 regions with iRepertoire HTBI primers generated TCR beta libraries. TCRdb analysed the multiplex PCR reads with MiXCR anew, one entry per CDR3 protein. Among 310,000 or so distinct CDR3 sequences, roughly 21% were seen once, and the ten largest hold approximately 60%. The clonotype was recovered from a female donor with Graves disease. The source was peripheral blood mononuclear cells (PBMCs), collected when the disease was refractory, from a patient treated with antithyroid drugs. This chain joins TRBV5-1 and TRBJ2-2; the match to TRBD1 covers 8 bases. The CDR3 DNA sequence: TGCGCCGGGCGACAGGGGCCGAACACCGGGGAGCTGTTTTTT. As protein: CAGRQGPNTGELFF.